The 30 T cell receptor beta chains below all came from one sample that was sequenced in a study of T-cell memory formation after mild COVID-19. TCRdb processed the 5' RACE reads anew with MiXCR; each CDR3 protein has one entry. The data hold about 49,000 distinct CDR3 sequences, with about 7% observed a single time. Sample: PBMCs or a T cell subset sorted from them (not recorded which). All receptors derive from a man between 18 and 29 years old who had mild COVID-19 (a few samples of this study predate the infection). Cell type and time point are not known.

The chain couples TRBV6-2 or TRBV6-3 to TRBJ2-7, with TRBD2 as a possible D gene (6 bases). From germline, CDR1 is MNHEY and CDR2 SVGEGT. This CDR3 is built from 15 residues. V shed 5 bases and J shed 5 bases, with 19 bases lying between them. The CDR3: CASSTPAGPGNEQYF. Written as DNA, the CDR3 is TGTGCCAGCAGTACCCCCGCGGGGCCGGGGAACGAGCAGTACTTC.

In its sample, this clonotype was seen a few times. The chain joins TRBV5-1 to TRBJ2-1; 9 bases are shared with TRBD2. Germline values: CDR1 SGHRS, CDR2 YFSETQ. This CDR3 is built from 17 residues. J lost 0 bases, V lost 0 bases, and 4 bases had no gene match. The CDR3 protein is CASSLERGAGSYNEQFF. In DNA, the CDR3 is TGCGCCAGCAGCTTGGAGCGGGGGGCCGGCTCCTACAATGAGCAGTTCTTC.

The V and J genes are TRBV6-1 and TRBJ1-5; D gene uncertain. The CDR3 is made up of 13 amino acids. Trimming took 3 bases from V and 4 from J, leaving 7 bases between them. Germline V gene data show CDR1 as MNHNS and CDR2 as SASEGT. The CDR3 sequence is CASSERENQPQHF. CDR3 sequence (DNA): TGTGCCAGCAGTGAGAGGGAGAATCAGCCCCAGCATTTT.

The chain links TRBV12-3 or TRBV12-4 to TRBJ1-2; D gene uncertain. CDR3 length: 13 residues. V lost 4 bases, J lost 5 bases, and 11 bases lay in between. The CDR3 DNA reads TGTGCCAGCAGTTCCGGGCCCGGATATGGCTACACCTTC. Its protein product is CASSSGPGYGYTF.

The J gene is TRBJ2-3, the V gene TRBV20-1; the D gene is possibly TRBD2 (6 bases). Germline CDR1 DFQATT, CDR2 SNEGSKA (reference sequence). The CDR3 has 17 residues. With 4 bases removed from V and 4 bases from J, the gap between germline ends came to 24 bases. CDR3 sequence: CSAKTGTGTGKADTQYF. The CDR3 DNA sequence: TGCAGTGCTAAAACCGGTACCGGGACTGGAAAAGCAGATACGCAGTATTTT.

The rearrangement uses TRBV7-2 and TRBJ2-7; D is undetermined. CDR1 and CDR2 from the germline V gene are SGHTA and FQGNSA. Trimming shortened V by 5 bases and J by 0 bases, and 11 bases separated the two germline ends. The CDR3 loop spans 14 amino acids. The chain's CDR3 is CASSASGSSYEQYF. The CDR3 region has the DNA TGTGCCAGCAGCGCATCAGGCTCCTCCTACGAGCAGTACTTC.

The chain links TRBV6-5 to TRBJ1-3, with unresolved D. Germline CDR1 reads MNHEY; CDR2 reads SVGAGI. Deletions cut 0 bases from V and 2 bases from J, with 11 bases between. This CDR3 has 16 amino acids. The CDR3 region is CASSYSAARAGNTIYF. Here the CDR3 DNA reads TGTGCCAGCAGTTACTCCGCGGCCCGCGCTGGAAACACCATATATTTT.

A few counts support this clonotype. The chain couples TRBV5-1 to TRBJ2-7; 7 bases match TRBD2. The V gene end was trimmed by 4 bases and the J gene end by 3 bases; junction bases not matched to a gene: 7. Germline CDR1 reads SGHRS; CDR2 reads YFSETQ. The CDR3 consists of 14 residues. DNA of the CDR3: TGCGCCAGCAGCCCCGGGTGGGGGGGCTACGAGCAGTACGTC. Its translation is CASSPGWGGYEQYV.

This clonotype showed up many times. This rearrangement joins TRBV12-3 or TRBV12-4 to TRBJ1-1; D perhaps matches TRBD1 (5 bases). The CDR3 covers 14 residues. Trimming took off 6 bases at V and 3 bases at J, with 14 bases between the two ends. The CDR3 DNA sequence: TGTGCCAGCAGACCCAGGGAAGGTGACACTGAAGCTTTCTTT. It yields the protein CASRPREGDTEAFF.

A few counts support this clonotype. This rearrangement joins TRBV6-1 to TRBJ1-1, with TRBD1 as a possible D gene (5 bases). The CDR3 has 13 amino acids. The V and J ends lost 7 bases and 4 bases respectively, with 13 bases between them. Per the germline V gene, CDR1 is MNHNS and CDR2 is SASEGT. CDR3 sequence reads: CASTPSRGTEAFF. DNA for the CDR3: TGTGCCAGCACCCCGTCGAGGGGCACTGAAGCTTTCTTT.

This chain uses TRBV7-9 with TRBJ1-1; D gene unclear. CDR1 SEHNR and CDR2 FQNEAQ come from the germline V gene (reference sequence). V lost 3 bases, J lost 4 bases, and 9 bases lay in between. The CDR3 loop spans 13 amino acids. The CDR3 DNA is TGTGCCAGCAGCTTCGATGCCACCACTGAAGCTTTCTTT. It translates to CASSFDATTEAFF.

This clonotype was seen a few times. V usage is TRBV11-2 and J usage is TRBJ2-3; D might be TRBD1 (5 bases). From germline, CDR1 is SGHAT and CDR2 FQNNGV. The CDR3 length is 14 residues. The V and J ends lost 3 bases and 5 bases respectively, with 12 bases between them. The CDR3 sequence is CASSFSQGRDTQYF. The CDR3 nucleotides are TGTGCCAGCAGCTTTTCCCAGGGCCGAGATACGCAGTATTTT.

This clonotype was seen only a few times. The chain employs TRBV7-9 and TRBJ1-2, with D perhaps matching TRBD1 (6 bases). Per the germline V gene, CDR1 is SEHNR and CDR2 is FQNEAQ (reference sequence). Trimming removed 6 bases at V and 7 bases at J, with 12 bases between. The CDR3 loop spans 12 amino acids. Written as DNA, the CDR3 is TGTGCCAGCAGTTCTGTAGGGGGTGGCTACACCTTC. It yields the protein CASSSVGGGYTF.

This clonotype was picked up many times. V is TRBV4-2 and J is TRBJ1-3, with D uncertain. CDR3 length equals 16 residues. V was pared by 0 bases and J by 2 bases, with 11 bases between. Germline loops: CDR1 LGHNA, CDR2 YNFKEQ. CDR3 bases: TGTGCCAGCAGCCAAGATGTCGGCTCGGCTGGAAACACCATATATTTT. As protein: CASSQDVGSAGNTIYF.

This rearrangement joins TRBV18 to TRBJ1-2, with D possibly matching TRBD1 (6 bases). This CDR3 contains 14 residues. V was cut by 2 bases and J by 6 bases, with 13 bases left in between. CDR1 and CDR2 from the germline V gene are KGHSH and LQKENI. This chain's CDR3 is CASSPLGQGHGYTF. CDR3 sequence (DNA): TGTGCCAGCTCACCATTGGGGCAGGGGCATGGCTACACCTTC.

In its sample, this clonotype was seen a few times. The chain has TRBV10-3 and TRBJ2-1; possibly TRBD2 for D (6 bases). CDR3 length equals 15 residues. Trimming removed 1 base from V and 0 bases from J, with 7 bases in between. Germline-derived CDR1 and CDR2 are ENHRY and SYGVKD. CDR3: CAISELGGSYNEQFF. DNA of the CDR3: TGTGCCATCAGTGAGTTGGGGGGCTCCTACAATGAGCAGTTCTTC.

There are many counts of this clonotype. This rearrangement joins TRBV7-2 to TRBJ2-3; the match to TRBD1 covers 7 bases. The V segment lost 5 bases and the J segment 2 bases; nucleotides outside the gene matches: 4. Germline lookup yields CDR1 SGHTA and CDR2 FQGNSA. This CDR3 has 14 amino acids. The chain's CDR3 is CASSRDSYTDTQYF. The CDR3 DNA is TGTGCCAGCAGCCGGGACAGCTACACAGATACGCAGTATTTT. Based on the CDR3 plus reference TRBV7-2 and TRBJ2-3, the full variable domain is GAGVSQSPSNKVTEKGKDVELRCDPISGHTALYWYRQSLGQGLEFLIYFQGNSAPDKSGLPSDRFSAERTGGSVSTLTIQRTQQEDSAVYLCASSRDSYTDTQYFGPGTRLTVL.

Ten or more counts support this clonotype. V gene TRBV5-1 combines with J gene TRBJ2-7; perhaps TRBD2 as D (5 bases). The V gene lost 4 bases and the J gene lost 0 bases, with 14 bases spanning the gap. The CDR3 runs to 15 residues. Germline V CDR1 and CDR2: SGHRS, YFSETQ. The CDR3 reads CASSNGKRSSYEQYF. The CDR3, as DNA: TGCGCCAGCAGCAACGGGAAGCGCAGCTCCTACGAGCAGTACTTC.

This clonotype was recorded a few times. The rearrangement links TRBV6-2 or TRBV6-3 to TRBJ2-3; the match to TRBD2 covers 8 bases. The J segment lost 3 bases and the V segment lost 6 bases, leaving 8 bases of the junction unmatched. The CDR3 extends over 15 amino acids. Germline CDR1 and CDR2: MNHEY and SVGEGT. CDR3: CASRRRGEWTDTQYF. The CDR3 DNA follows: TGTGCCAGCAGGAGGCGGGGGGAATGGACAGATACGCAGTATTTT.

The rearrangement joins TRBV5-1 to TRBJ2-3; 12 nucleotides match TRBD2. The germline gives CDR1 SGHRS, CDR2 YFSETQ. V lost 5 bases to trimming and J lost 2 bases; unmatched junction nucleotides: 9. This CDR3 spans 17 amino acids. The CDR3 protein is CASSPGTSGLSTDTQYF. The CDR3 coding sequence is TGCGCCAGCAGTCCCGGGACTAGCGGGTTATCCACAGATACGCAGTATTTT.

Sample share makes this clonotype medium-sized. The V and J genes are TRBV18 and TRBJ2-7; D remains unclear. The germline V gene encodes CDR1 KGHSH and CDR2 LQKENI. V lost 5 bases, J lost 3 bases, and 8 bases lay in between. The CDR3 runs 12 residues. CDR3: CASSTSGYEQYF. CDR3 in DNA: TGTGCCAGCTCAACCTCAGGCTACGAGCAGTACTTC. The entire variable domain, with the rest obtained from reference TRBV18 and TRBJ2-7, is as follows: NAGVMQNPRHLVRRRGQEARLRCSPMKGHSHVYWYRQLPEEGLKFMVYLQKENIIDESGMPKERFSAEFPKEGPSILRIQQVVRGDSAAYFCASSTSGYEQYFGPGTRLTVT.

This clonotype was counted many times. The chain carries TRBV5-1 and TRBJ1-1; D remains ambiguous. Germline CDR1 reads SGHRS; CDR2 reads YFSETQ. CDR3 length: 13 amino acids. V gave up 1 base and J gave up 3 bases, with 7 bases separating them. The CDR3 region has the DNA TGCGCCAGCAGCTTGCTGGCCTACACTGAAGCTTTCTTT. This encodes CASSLLAYTEAFF.

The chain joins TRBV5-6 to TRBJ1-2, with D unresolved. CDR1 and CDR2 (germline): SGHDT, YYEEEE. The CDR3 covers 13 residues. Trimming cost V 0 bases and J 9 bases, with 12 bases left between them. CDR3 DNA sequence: TGTGCCAGCAGCTTGGGGACGGGTAAGAGCTACACCTTC. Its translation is CASSLGTGKSYTF.

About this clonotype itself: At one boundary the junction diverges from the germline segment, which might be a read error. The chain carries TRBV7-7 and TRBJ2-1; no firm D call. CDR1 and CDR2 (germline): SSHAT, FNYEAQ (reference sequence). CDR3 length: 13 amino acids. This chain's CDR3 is CASSSQISNERFF. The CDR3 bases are TGTGCCAGCAGCTCCCAAATTAGTAATGAGCGGTTCTTC.

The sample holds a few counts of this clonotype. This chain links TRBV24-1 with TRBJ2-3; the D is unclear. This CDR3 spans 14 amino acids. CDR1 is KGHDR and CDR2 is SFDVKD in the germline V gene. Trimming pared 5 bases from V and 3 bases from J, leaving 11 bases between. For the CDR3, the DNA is TGTGCCACCAGTGGGGTAGGGTCAACAGATACGCAGTATTTT. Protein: CATSGVGSTDTQYF.

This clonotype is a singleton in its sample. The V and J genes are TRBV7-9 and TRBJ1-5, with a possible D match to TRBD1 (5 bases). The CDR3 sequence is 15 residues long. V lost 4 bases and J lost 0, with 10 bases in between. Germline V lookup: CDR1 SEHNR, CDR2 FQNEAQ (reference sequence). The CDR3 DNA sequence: TGTGCCAGCAGCTCTACCGGGGCTAGCAATCAGCCCCAGCATTTT. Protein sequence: CASSSTGASNQPQHF.

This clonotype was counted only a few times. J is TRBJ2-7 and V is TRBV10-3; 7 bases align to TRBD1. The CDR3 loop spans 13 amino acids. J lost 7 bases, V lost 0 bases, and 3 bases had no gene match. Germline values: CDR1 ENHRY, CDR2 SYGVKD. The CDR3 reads CAISESTGTEQYF. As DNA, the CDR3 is TGTGCCATCAGTGAGTCGACAGGGACGGAGCAGTACTTC.

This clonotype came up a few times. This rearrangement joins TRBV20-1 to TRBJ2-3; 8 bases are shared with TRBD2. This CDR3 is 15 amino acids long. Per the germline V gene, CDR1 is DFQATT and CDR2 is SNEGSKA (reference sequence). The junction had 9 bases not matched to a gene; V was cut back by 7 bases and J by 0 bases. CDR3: CSVRGARSSTDTQYF. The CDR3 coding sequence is TGCAGTGTGCGGGGGGCTCGATCCAGCACAGATACGCAGTATTTT.

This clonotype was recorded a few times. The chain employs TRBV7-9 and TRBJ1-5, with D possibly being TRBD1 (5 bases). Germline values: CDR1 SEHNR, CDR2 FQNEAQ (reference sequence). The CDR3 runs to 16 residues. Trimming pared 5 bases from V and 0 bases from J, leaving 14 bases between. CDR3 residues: CASSPGAGDSNQPQHF. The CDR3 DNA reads TGTGCCAGCAGCCCCGGGGCAGGAGATAGCAATCAGCCCCAGCATTTT.

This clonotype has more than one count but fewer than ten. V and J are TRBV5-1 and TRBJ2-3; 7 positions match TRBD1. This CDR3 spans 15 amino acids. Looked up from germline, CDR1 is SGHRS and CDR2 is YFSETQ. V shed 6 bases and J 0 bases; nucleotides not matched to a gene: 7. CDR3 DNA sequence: TGCGCCAGCAACCCTAGGGGGCAGAGCACAGATACGCAGTATTTT. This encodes CASNPRGQSTDTQYF.